This is a list of T cell receptor beta chains from one sample in a study of immune cell composition in non-small cell lung cancer. Profiled with immunoSEQ multiplex PCR; TCRdb holds only in-frame clones, not every one. The sample yields fewer than 20,000 clones, about three quarters seen once. This sample was also put to use in a study of CD4 T cells in lung cancer.

Sequenced: non-adjacent lung tissue. Every receptor here comes from a human donor with non-small cell lung cancer. Each CDR3 is given with its conserved first and last residue. Fields, in order: J gene, V gene, CDR3 protein.

j_call: TRBJ1-2; v_call: TRBV7-2; cdr3_aa: CASSSGTADLYGYTF
j_call: TRBJ2-7; v_call: TRBV7-2; cdr3_aa: CASSPTIDEQYF
j_call: TRBJ2-1; v_call: TRBV5-5; cdr3_aa: CASSLYPGGTYNEQFF
j_call: TRBJ2-3; v_call: TRBV10-3; cdr3_aa: CAISDVLAREDTQYF
j_call: TRBJ2-1; v_call: TRBV6-5; cdr3_aa: CASSSLTGQPYNEQFF
j_call: TRBJ2-2; v_call: TRBV7-8; cdr3_aa: CASDRFTGELFF
j_call: TRBJ1-4; v_call: TRBV29-1; cdr3_aa: CSVAKGAANEKLFF
j_call: TRBJ1-2; v_call: TRBV29-1; cdr3_aa: CSVGGGGYGYTF
j_call: TRBJ1-5; v_call: TRBV27; cdr3_aa: CASSLSARTGGGQPQHF
j_call: TRBJ1-2; v_call: TRBV5-4; cdr3_aa: CASSLGGQTHYGYTF
j_call: TRBJ1-5; v_call: TRBV19; cdr3_aa: CASSASGYSNQPQHF
j_call: TRBJ1-1; v_call: TRBV6-5; cdr3_aa: CASSFGRRNTEAFF
j_call: TRBJ1-1; v_call: TRBV2; cdr3_aa: CASSELRGQNTEAFF
j_call: TRBJ1-2; v_call: TRBV6-1; cdr3_aa: CASSPYPTVSYGYTF
j_call: TRBJ1-5; v_call: TRBV7-2; cdr3_aa: CASSLGRASNQPQHF
j_call: TRBJ2-2; v_call: TRBV5-4; cdr3_aa: CASSLYSRKGAGELFF
j_call: TRBJ1-4; v_call: TRBV5-6; cdr3_aa: CASSFMTTNEKLFF
j_call: TRBJ2-7; v_call: TRBV11-2; cdr3_aa: CASSLRDPGQGSYEQYF
j_call: TRBJ1-1; v_call: TRBV11-3; cdr3_aa: CASSLTGGYTEAFF
j_call: TRBJ2-1; v_call: TRBV9; cdr3_aa: CASSELAGARNEQFF
j_call: TRBJ2-1; v_call: TRBV20-1; cdr3_aa: CSARVKVEQFF
j_call: TRBJ1-3; v_call: TRBV2; cdr3_aa: CASSVQGGAGNTIYF
j_call: TRBJ1-6; v_call: TRBV11-3; cdr3_aa: CASSLMGPSYNSPLHF